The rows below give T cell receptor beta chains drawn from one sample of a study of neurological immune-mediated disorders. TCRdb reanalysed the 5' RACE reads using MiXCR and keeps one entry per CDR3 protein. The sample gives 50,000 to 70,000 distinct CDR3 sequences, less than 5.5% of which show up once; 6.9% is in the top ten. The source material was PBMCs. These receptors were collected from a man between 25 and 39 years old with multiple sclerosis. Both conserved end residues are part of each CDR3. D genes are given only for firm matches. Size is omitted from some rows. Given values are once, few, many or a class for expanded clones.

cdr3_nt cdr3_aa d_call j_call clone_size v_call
TGCGCCGGGTCGCGACAGGTCCGTAGCACAGATACGCAGTATTTT CAGSRQVRSTDTQYF NA TRBJ2-3 many TRBV4-1
TGCAGTGCCCGGACAGGGCCCGACTATGGCTACACCTTC CSARTGPDYGYTF TRBD1 TRBJ1-2 few TRBV20-1
TGTGCCAGCAGCTCTACTATGGGGCCCACAGATACGCAGTATTTT CASSSTMGPTDTQYF NA TRBJ2-3 many TRBV11-1
TGCAGTGCTCCTAGGGCGGGGGGGCCCGGGGAGCTGTTTTTT CSAPRAGGPGELFF TRBD2 TRBJ2-2 NA TRBV20-1
TGTGCCAGCAGCCAAGAGACAGGGGTCGGCTATGGCTACACCTTC CASSQETGVGYGYTF TRBD1 TRBJ1-2 many TRBV4-2
TGTGCCTGGAGTCCAGGGGTGGGCAATGAGCAGTTCTTC CAWSPGVGNEQFF NA TRBJ2-1 many TRBV30
TGCGCCAGCAGCCAAGCGGTCTTCGACGGATTGAACACTGAAGCTTTCTTT CASSQAVFDGLNTEAFF NA TRBJ1-1 medium-sized TRBV4-1
TGCGCCAGCAGCTTGGGACAGGGTACCCACAATGAGCAGTTCTTC CASSLGQGTHNEQFF TRBD1 TRBJ2-1 many TRBV5-1
TGTGCCAGCAGCTTGCGGACTAGCGGGGTAGAAGAGCAGTTCTTC CASSLRTSGVEEQFF TRBD2 TRBJ2-1 many TRBV7-2
TGTGCCAGCAGGGAGACAGTTGCGAGGAACACTGAAGCTTTCTTT CASRETVARNTEAFF NA TRBJ1-1 many TRBV9
TGTGCCAGCTCACCCCGAGGGGGGACCTATGGCTACACCTTC CASSPRGGTYGYTF NA TRBJ1-2 NA TRBV18
TGTGCCAGCATAGGAGCCCACTATGGCTACACCTTC CASIGAHYGYTF NA TRBJ1-2 many TRBV5-5
TGTGCCAGCAGTTTAAGCCCTGGGGGTGAGACCCAGTACTTC CASSLSPGGETQYF NA TRBJ2-5 many TRBV12-3/TRBV12-4
TGTGCCAGCAGCTTAACGTCTAGCGGGGGCGGCCCAGATACGCAGTATTTT CASSLTSSGGGPDTQYF TRBD2 TRBJ2-3 many TRBV7-3
TGTGCCATCAGTGAGTTAGCGCGCCAGAACACCGGGGAGCTGTTTTTT CAISELARQNTGELFF NA TRBJ2-2 many TRBV10-3